This TCR beta chain was captured in a study of identical twins. The CDR3 has 16 residues. The junction had 14 bases not matched to a gene; V was cut back by 6 bases and J by 5 bases. TCRdb independently ran MiXCR on the 5' RACE reads; one entry per CDR3 protein. The sample shows approximately 680,000 distinct CDR3 sequences, 7.1% of them seen only once. This clonotype was seen only a few times. The data were also submitted as part of a second study, on yellow fever vaccine responses in identical twins.

The V call is TRBV12-3 or TRBV12-4, the J call TRBJ2-5; the match to TRBD2 covers 8 bases. Sequencing was done on a sample of PBMCs. This TCR came from a woman under 30 in good health. CDR3 sequence (DNA): TGTGCCAGCAGCCGTCCGGCGGTAGCGGGATTGGAGACCCAGTACTTC. It yields the protein CASSRPAVAGLETQYF.